These T cell receptor beta chains were read from a single sample in a study of T-cell reconstitution after alpha-beta-depleted transplantation in children. One entry per CDR3 protein, called by TCRdb with MiXCR from the PCR reads. This table has some 220,000 distinct CDR3 sequences, roughly 10% appearing once. Here the sequenced sample was PBMCs from the stem cell graft donor, taken from the stem cell graft. All receptors come from a human donor who donated a stem cell graft to a child with acute lymphoblastic leukemia. Each CDR3 is given with its conserved first and last residue. D genes are given only for firm matches. A row's size may be missing; if present it is once, few, many or a size class.

V gene,J gene,D gene,clone size,CDR3 protein,CDR3 DNA
TRBV6-5,TRBJ1-6,TRBD1,-,CASSLQGNPYNSPLHF,TGTGCCAGCAGTCTACAGGGGAACCCCTATAATTCACCCCTCCACTTT
TRBV27,TRBJ2-5,TRBD2,many,CASSLSGGGTIQETQYF,TGTGCCAGCAGCCTAAGCGGGGGGGGAACGATACAAGAGACCCAGTACTTC
TRBV4-3,TRBJ1-1,TRBD1,many,CASSLRQGVEAFF,TGCGCCAGCAGCCTCCGACAGGGGGTTGAAGCTTTCTTT
TRBV6-1,TRBJ1-1,TRBD1,few,CASGEPGQGPAEAFF,TGTGCCAGCGGAGAACCGGGACAGGGTCCCGCGGAAGCTTTCTTT
TRBV20-1,TRBJ1-6,-,-,CSAISGYNSPLHF,TGCAGTGCTATATCAGGCTATAATTCACCCCTCCACTTT
TRBV5-1,TRBJ2-1,TRBD2,-,CASSLAAGVTYNEQFF,TGCGCCAGCAGCTTGGCAGCGGGGGTGACCTACAATGAGCAGTTCTTC
TRBV20-1,TRBJ1-1,-,few,CSAEEPSRTEAFF,TGCAGTGCTGAGGAACCCTCTCGGACTGAAGCTTTCTTT
TRBV10-3,TRBJ2-2,TRBD1,-,CAYRDRGNTGELFF,TGTGCCTACCGGGACAGGGGTAACACCGGGGAGCTGTTTTTT
TRBV5-1,TRBJ1-1,-,-,CASSLVEGRTEAFF,TGCGCCAGCAGCTTGGTTGAGGGGCGAACTGAAGCTTTCTTT
TRBV20-1,TRBJ2-5,-,-,CSARHGYQETQYF,TGCAGTGCTAGACATGGGTACCAAGAGACCCAGTACTTC
TRBV5-1,TRBJ2-6,TRBD1,-,CASSITGGSGANVLTF,TGCGCCAGCAGCATAACAGGGGGCTCTGGGGCCAACGTCCTGACTTTC
TRBV20-1,TRBJ2-7,TRBD1,-,CSAYTSGTDYEQYF,TGCAGTGCTTACACCTCCGGGACAGACTACGAGCAGTACTTC
TRBV18,TRBJ2-3,-,few,CASSPSGYIGTQYF,TGTGCCAGCTCACCCTCAGGGTATATTGGTACGCAGTATTTT
TRBV6-2/TRBV6-3,TRBJ1-5,-,few,CASRTQIQPQHF,TGTGCCAGCAGGACCCAGATTCAGCCCCAGCATTTT
TRBV5-5,TRBJ1-5,TRBD1,few,CASSSQQGYQPQHF,TGTGCCAGCAGCTCCCAACAGGGGTATCAGCCCCAGCATTTT
TRBV25-1,TRBJ1-4,-,-,CASSEAGSEKLFF,TGTGCCAGCAGTGAAGCGGGGAGTGAAAAACTGTTTTTT
TRBV7-8,TRBJ1-5,-,-,CASSWGPRYSNQPQHF,TGTGCCAGCAGCTGGGGGCCGCGATATAGCAATCAGCCCCAGCATTTT
TRBV29-1,TRBJ2-3,-,-,CSVPLTGFTDTQYF,TGCAGCGTCCCCCTAACCGGGTTCACAGATACGCAGTATTTT
TRBV3-1,TRBJ1-2,TRBD1,few,CASSQDPGQGYGYTF,TGTGCCAGCAGCCAAGATCCCGGACAGGGTTATGGCTACACCTTC
TRBV29-1,TRBJ1-6,-,many,CSVSSGGGHNSPLHF,TGCAGCGTTTCCTCGGGTGGGGGGCATAATTCACCCCTCCACTTT
TRBV10-3,TRBJ2-1,TRBD1,-,CATRPTGENEQFF,TGTGCCACCCGCCCGACAGGGGAGAATGAGCAGTTCTTC
TRBV20-1,TRBJ2-5,TRBD2,many,CSARDTQRGNQETQYF,TGCAGTGCTAGAGACACCCAGCGGGGGAACCAAGAGACCCAGTACTTC
TRBV12-3/TRBV12-4,TRBJ1-2,-,-,CASSLRQGTYGYTF,TGTGCCAGCAGTTTACGGCAGGGTACTTATGGCTACACCTTC
TRBV10-1,TRBJ2-2,-,many,CASSESVGANTGELFF,TGCGCCAGCAGTGAGTCAGTGGGAGCGAACACCGGGGAGCTGTTTTTT
TRBV19,TRBJ2-7,-,few,CASSMVWGDTDSYEQYF,TGTGCCAGTAGTATGGTGTGGGGGGACACCGACTCCTACGAGCAGTACTTC
TRBV12-3/TRBV12-4,TRBJ1-1,-,many,CASRIRDGEQAFF,TGTGCCAGCAGGATACGGGACGGCGAACAAGCTTTCTTT
TRBV7-2,TRBJ2-3,-,-,CASGPEGGASTDTQYF,TGTGCCAGCGGCCCCGAGGGGGGTGCTAGCACAGATACGCAGTATTTT
TRBV3-1,TRBJ2-5,TRBD2,few,CASSQVWRGGNTQETQYF,TGTGCCAGCAGCCAAGTTTGGCGGGGGGGCAATACTCAAGAGACCCAGTACTTC
TRBV3-1,TRBJ2-1,TRBD2,few,CASQGLAGIDEQFF,TGTGCCAGTCAAGGACTAGCGGGGATTGATGAGCAGTTCTTC
TRBV28,TRBJ2-6,TRBD2,-,CASSPLAGLLSGANVLTF,TGTGCCAGCAGCCCACTAGCGGGCCTACTCTCTGGGGCCAACGTCCTGACTTTC
TRBV7-9,TRBJ1-5,-,few,CASSGATQPQHF,TGTGCCAGCAGCGGAGCCACCCAGCCCCAGCATTTT
TRBV9,TRBJ2-5,-,many,CASSSRSWGEETQYF,TGTGCCAGCAGCTCGAGAAGCTGGGGAGAAGAGACCCAGTACTTC
TRBV5-1,TRBJ2-7,-,many,CASSTPGVSYEQYF,TGCGCCAGCAGCACGCCGGGGGTCTCCTACGAGCAGTACTTC
TRBV6-5,TRBJ2-2,TRBD1,many,CASSYQGDPLGELFF,TGTGCCAGCAGTTACCAGGGGGACCCCTTGGGGGAGCTGTTTTTT
TRBV20-1,TRBJ2-7,TRBD2,-,CSARGTRGMDEQYF,TGCAGTGCTAGAGGGACTAGAGGTATGGACGAGCAGTACTTC
TRBV6-5,TRBJ2-2,-,few,CASSYVPGAGGELFF,TGTGCCAGCAGTTACGTCCCGGGGGCGGGCGGGGAGCTGTTTTTT
TRBV29-1,TRBJ2-1,-,-,CSVEERGENEQFF,TGCAGCGTTGAAGAGAGGGGAGAAAATGAGCAGTTCTTC
TRBV4-2,TRBJ2-6,-,few,CASSQDGLAGGTGANVLTF,TGTGCCAGCAGCCAAGATGGGTTGGCAGGGGGGACTGGGGCCAACGTCCTGACTTTC
TRBV3-1,TRBJ1-2,-,few,CASSRVRNYGYTF,TGTGCCAGCAGCCGAGTGAGGAACTATGGCTACACCTTC
TRBV5-4,TRBJ2-1,-,-,CASGLGVPYNEQFF,TGTGCCAGCGGCTTGGGGGTCCCCTACAATGAGCAGTTCTTC
TRBV20-1,TRBJ2-7,-,few,CSASGMSSYEQYF,TGCAGTGCTAGCGGGATGTCCTCCTACGAGCAGTACTTC
TRBV5-1,TRBJ1-1,-,few,CASSLQVVNTEAFF,TGCGCCAGCAGCTTACAGGTAGTGAACACTGAAGCTTTCTTT
TRBV7-9,TRBJ2-7,-,few,CASSLVSGASYEQYF,TGTGCCAGCAGCTTAGTATCCGGGGCCTCCTACGAGCAGTACTTC
TRBV7-2,TRBJ2-2,-,few,CASSENSGTTLFF,TGTGCCAGCAGCGAAAACTCCGGGACCACCCTGTTTTTT
TRBV7-2,TRBJ1-5,-,-,CASSLGGPGNQPQHF,TGTGCCAGCAGCTTGGGGGGACCGGGCAATCAGCCCCAGCATTTT
TRBV14,TRBJ2-3,TRBD2,-,CASSVVLAGFTDTQYF,TGTGCCAGCAGCGTGGTTCTAGCGGGGTTCACAGATACGCAGTATTTT
TRBV5-5,TRBJ1-1,-,many,CASSGAMNTEAFF,TGTGCCAGCAGCGGGGCTATGAACACTGAAGCTTTCTTT
TRBV5-1,TRBJ2-3,TRBD2,many,CASSSSSGGTDTQYF,TGCGCCAGCAGCTCCTCTAGCGGGGGCACAGATACGCAGTATTTT
TRBV20-1,TRBJ1-5,-,-,CSARGDRWGNQPQHF,TGCAGTGCTAGAGGTGACAGGTGGGGCAATCAGCCCCAGCATTTT
TRBV7-6,TRBJ1-1,-,many,CASSPWGFTNTEAFF,TGTGCCAGCAGCCCGTGGGGATTTACCAACACTGAAGCTTTCTTT
TRBV12-3/TRBV12-4,TRBJ2-3,TRBD2,few,CASSPLRGGRVDTQYF,TGTGCCAGCAGCCCCCTCCGGGGGGGCCGGGTAGATACGCAGTATTTT
TRBV6-1,TRBJ1-5,-,-,CASRGVGRNQPQHF,TGTGCCAGCAGGGGGGTGGGGCGTAATCAGCCCCAGCATTTT
TRBV20-1,TRBJ2-7,-,-,CSAGSNRATGQYF,TGCAGTGCAGGGTCCAACCGGGCCACGGGGCAGTACTTC
TRBV5-4,TRBJ2-3,-,many,CASTGGLFADTQYF,TGTGCCAGCACCGGGGGCTTGTTCGCAGATACGCAGTATTTT
TRBV20-1,TRBJ2-3,TRBD2,many,CSARLAETSTDTQYF,TGCAGTGCTAGACTAGCGGAAACTAGCACAGATACGCAGTATTTT
TRBV7-2,TRBJ2-7,TRBD2,few,CASSTLAGGYEQYF,TGTGCCAGCAGCACTCTAGCGGGGGGGTACGAGCAGTACTTC
TRBV29-1,TRBJ1-1,-,many,CSAWGRLNTEAFF,TGCAGCGCCTGGGGCAGATTGAACACTGAAGCTTTCTTT
TRBV20-1,TRBJ2-5,-,-,CSAPQTGRTQETQYF,TGCAGTGCACCCCAAACGGGGCGGACCCAAGAGACCCAGTACTTC